This record concerns one T cell receptor beta chain sequence. The antigen remains unidentified. Profiled with immunoSEQ multiplex PCR; TCRdb holds only in-frame clones, not every one. The repertoire holds under 80,000 clones, with about 89% as singletons. The sample is drawn from a study of OX40 agonist ivuxolimab in advanced cancers. Across the study: All patients had ivuxolimab intravenously every 2 weeks at 0.01 to 10 mg/kg. Earlier treatment with anti-PD-1, anti-PD-L1 or anti-CTLA-4 was permitted, and around 43% had received some.

Overall study findings and caveats: At doses 0.1 to 3.0 mg/kg, CD4+ and CD8+ clones expanded.

With 4 bases removed from V and 8 bases from J, the gap between germline ends came to 15 bases. This CDR3 spans 15 amino acids. Germline V CDR1 and CDR2: MNHEY, SMNVEV (reference sequence). The receptor's source is an adult with an advanced solid tumor such as melanoma, head and neck, liver or kidney cancer. Sequences were derived from CD4+ or CD8+ T cells sorted from blood, sampled in a trial of the OX40 agonist ivuxolimab. The chain joins TRBV27 to TRBJ1-6, with D uncertain. CDR3 residues: CASSWTLGRDSPLHF. The CDR3 DNA reads TGTGCCAGCAGTTGGACTCTGGGGAGGGATTCACCCCTCCACTTT.